A single sample gave rise to the 2 T cell receptor beta chains below, sequenced in a study of OX40 agonist ivuxolimab in advanced cancers. Produced via immunoSEQ multiplex PCR; TCRdb's table is partial and in-frame only. This table has 25,000 to 30,000 clones, around nine tenths appearing once. Source: CD4+ or CD8+ T cells sorted from blood, taken in a trial of the OX40 agonist ivuxolimab. These receptors all come from an adult with an advanced solid tumor such as melanoma, head and neck, liver or kidney cancer.

The chain recombines TRBV4-3 with TRBJ2-3; tentatively, D is TRBD1 (6 bases). Trimming took 3 bases from V and 6 from J, leaving 10 bases between them. The CDR3 loop spans 13 amino acids. Germline assignment: CDR1 LGHNA and CDR2 YSLEER. The CDR3 DNA sequence: TGCGCCAGCAGCCAGGACCAGGGGGATACGCAGTATTTT. It codes for CASSQDQGDTQYF.

The chain recombines TRBV21-1 with TRBJ1-4; the table calls TRBD1, which could not be checked here. TRBV21-1 is marked as a pseudogene. The length of the CDR3 is 17 residues. CDR3 sequence (DNA): TGTGCCAGCAGCAAAACCTCAGACAGGTCAACTAATGAAAAACTGTTTTTT. This translates into CASSKTSDRSTNEKLFF.